This entry features one TCR beta chain sequence. No antigen is known for it. No qualities accompany the bases; no much larger clone lies one base away. This sample stems from a study of cytomegalovirus exposure and HLA in healthy donors (dated by TCRdb to between 2016 and 2019). A note on the overall study: According to an earlier analysis of a few hundred of the donors, about 190 million T cells yielded roughly 110 million unique TCR beta sequences and less than 300 Gb of sequence data. An early release covering roughly 600 HLA-typed donors comprised approximately 300 gigabases of sequencing data and 85 million to 100 million unique TCR sequences. Among the approximately 400 genotyped donors, around 81% belonged to the genetic ancestry cluster associated with self-reported Caucasian donors. The study was designed to test whether signatures of past pathogen exposure could be identified by cataloging public T cell receptors. The study used immunosequencing to profile the T cell repertoires of 600 to 850 subjects and linked those repertoires to cytomegalovirus serostatus. Besides the first cohort of around 700 subjects, a separate validation cohort made up of roughly 120 different subjects was used. The study combined high-throughput TCR immunosequencing, statistical association of individual TCRs with disease status, and machine learning to predict cytomegalovirus infection status. A later analysis re-analyzed previously published TCR beta repertoires from approximately 670 donors and added high-resolution HLA genotyping to study TCR occurrence patterns. In the later analysis, no new phenotypic data were used to find candidate immune exposures; instead, reliance was placed on TCR beta sequences and their occurrence across donors. An earlier analysis of nearly 600 of the donors applied high-throughput TCR beta sequencing to assess whether each TCR beta V gene segment acted as functional or pseudogenic. Donor age, sex, ethnicity and CMV serostatus were collected together with the repertoire data. In a later genetic analysis, genome-wide SNP genotypes for 398 of the 666 donors were used, and that subset was treated as a discovery cohort. All discovery cohort repertoires had been generated on a single sequencing platform. Both class I and class II loci were covered by HLA typing, at four-digit resolution. The number of donors typed differed by locus, with about 629-640 for A, B, C, DRB1 and DQB1, 522 for DQA1, 600 to 610 for DPA1, and around 430 for DPB1. Four to six DR-DQ haplotypes were handled as single units for association and clustering because linkage in the cohort was strong. Across 300 to 500 genotyped donors of the cohort, an average of approximately 220,000 unique TCR beta nucleotide sequences per donor were sequenced, and 15% to 20% of those sequences were non-productive. Results the study describes overall, beyond this receptor: Because HLA typing was missing for some donors at each locus, association tests included only the typed subset. Across donors, most TCR sequences were observed very rarely, whereas some public TCRs were present in many individuals. Only TCR beta chains were sequenced in this cohort, and the absence of alpha or paired-chain data limited detectable features. It was suggested by the authors that the approach could potentially be generalized to other disease states and immunological phenotypes. An association between a missense DCLRE1C variant and V-gene and J-gene trimming of TCR beta chains was found in a later genetic analysis and replicated in an independent cohort. A group of highly shared sequence variants was considered likely to be a technical artifact of the sequencing pipeline. A few of the identified cytomegalovirus-associated TCR beta chains were confirmed in vitro to be specific for cytomegalovirus antigens. For the cohort, immune exposure information was limited to CMV serostatus. In a later analysis, the rate of TCR association differed among HLA loci, with DRB1 alleles having the most associated TCRs and HLA-C alleles having the fewest. According to a later analysis, parvovirus B19, influenza, CMV and Epstein-Barr virus appeared linked to several top co-occurrence clusters. Roughly uniform sequencing depth across donors was assumed in presence/absence analyses, although this assumption may not hold. Cytomegalovirus status was reported to be diagnosed by the classifier with high specificity and sensitivity in both the original and validation cohorts. In a later analysis, over 15,000 TCR beta sequences were associated with specific HLA alleles at a false discovery rate of 0.05. Strong co-occurrence of HLA alleles, especially DR and DQ, made assigning TCR associations to individual alleles difficult. Linkage disequilibrium might explain the correlated functional status among segregating V segments, but an unknown experimental factor could not be ruled out. Some IMGT-functional V segments, including TRBV6-2 and TRBV6-3, could not be distinguished by the 87-base-pair reads and were therefore excluded. A total of around 150 TCR beta chains were listed by the study as associated with cytomegalovirus. Broadly in line with IMGT annotations, most TCR beta V segments showed up in productive rearrangements about 87% or about 30% of the time in an earlier analysis of approximately 600 of the donors. In a later analysis, HLA-associated TCR beta chains showed more clonal expansion and lower generation probabilities than non-associated chains that were equally common. Because counts were too low, approximately 15 rarely observed V segments, including chromosome 9 orphons, were excluded from the earlier analysis of some 540 of the donors. A later genetic analysis reported fewer N-insertions in productive TCRs among donors in an Asian-associated ancestry cluster than the roughly 700-donor mean. A further reported finding was that TCR beta sequences accurately predicted the HLA-A and HLA-B alleles for most subjects in the first cohort. A later analysis found that most CMV-associated TCR beta chains appeared HLA-restricted, with HLA associations seemingly driven largely by CMV exposure.

The V end loses 10 bases and the J end loses 3 bases, and a stretch of 13 bases separates them. CDR1 is given as SNHLY and CDR2 as FYNNEI, both from the germline V gene. From the cysteine up to the phenylalanine, the CDR3 has a length of 13 residues. The kept DNA is CDR3 alone, 39 bases in frame from the first base. The library was made by the immunoSEQ multiplex PCR assay. For the multiplex PCR, a mixture combining 60 forward primers for TCR Vbeta segments and 13 reverse primers for TCR Jbeta segments was used. Amplification of the CDR3 region of rearranged TCR beta genes was performed with a multiplex PCR assay on genomic DNA. The Illumina HiSeq System was used to sequence the amplified TCR beta libraries as 87-base-pair reads. In the paper's pipeline: A later analysis counted about 80 million unique TCR beta chains across the 666 repertoires, and around 9.9 million of these chains were shared by at least two donors. To remove PCR and sequencing errors, raw reads were error-corrected and collapsed into unique sequences using a nearest-neighbor algorithm that merged closely related sequences. CDR3 sequences were aligned to IMGT reference sequences to assign V, D and J gene segments. For a sequence to be retained, a match of at least six nucleotides to both a V gene segment and a J gene segment was required. A rearrangement was called productive if the CDR3 had no stop codons and remained in frame with V and J, and every other rearrangement was called non-productive. Following IMGT convention, CDR3 was defined as the stretch from the second conserved V-encoded cysteine up to the conserved J-encoded phenylalanine. Sequences without an unambiguous match to a single V gene segment were excluded from the earlier analysis of approximately 560 of the donors. In an earlier analysis of several hundred of the donors, V segments were called functional above 56.7% productive rearrangements and were called segregating when the between-donor standard deviation exceeded 5%. A statistical classification framework was developed to diagnose cytomegalovirus status using the catalog of TCR beta chain sequences. V and J gene assignment, in a later analysis, came from comparing TCR nucleotide sequences with IMGT/GENE-DB human TR gene sequences. Using the TCRdist pipeline, a later analysis assigned CDR3 sequences along with most-parsimonious VDJ recombination scenarios. A later analysis defined each TCR beta chain by its CDR3 amino acid sequence plus V-gene family, and excluded reads lacking a unique V-gene family. To address suspected cross-contamination and a sequencing artifact, a later analysis removed over 500 highly shared, low-generation-probability nucleotide sequences. In a later analysis, a clonal expansion index for each public chain was calculated from normalized within-repertoire ranks of inferred template counts. Generation probabilities in a later analysis came from a VDJ recombination model fitted to out-of-frame rearrangements, and those results were checked against IGoR. In a later analysis, TCR-TCR, TCR-HLA and TCR-CMV co-occurrence was scored with hypergeometric tests, and a repertoire-size bias correction was applied to TCR pairs. In a later analysis, false discovery rates were estimated by permuting HLA or CMV assignments 20 times. A later analysis grouped co-occurring TCRs with DBSCAN, adding TCRdist sequence similarity when clustering within HLA-allele-positive subsets. Co-occurrence clustering excluded repertoires with fewer than 30,000 or more than 120,000 public chains, plus five with anomalous nucleotide sharing. TCRdb mirrors the immuneACCESS table, restricted to in-frame sequences. Some clones are absent from its copies; in checked studies, under half trace to an unresolved V gene, and the reason for the others is unknown. V and J calls plus clone size are reproduced from that table; the DNA served to infer D and trimming. The sample has around 150,000 clones on record, over 60% of them singletons. Jointly, the top ten make up around 0.97% of the sample.

In total, more than 500 healthy bone marrow donors made up the cohort. All cohort members were sampled while nominally healthy, although unrecorded immune exposures were likely present. The donor was CMV seropositive and belonged to the group of more than 250 seropositive cohort members. A peripheral blood sample was provided by each donor, and peripheral blood mononuclear cells were used for TCR beta sequencing. Genomic DNA extraction from the blood cell samples was performed with the Qiagen DNeasy Blood Extraction Kit. Recombination joined TRBV2 with TRBJ1-5, with the D gene not clear enough to name. The sequence was obtained from a woman aged 50 to 60 in good health and CMV-seropositive. The sequencing input was PBMCs. At the DNA level, the sequence is TGTGCCACCACACCCGATTTCAATCAGCCCCAGCATTTT. It translates to CATTPDFNQPQHF.